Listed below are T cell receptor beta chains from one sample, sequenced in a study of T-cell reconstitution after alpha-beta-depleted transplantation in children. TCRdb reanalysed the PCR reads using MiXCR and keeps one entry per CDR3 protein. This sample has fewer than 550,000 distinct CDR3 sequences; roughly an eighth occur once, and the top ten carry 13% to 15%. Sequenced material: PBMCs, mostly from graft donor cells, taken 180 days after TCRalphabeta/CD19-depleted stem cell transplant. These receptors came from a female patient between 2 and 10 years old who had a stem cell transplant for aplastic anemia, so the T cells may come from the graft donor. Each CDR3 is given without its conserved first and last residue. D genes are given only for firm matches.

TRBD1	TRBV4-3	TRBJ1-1	ASSSDRVRSEAF
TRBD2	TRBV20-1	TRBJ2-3	SGPHPLAKTDTQY
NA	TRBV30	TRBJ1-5	AWSVRGGSNQPQH
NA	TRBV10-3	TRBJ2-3	AISETGSFTDTQY
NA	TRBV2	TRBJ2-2	ARLLYTGELF
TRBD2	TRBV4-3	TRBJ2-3	ASSQSGGRSGDTQY
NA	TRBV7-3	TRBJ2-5	ASSSYGSMTETQY
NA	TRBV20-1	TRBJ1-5	SARRQVSNQPQH
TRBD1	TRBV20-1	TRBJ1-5	SAQTGFNQPQH
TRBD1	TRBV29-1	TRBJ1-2	SVDDREYGDT
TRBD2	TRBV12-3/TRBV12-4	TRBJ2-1	ASSRRLADSYNEQF
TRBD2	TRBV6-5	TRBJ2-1	ASSYGGVGSYNEQF
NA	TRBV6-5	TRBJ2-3	ASSYGRKRDTQY
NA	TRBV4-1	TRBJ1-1	ASSQGAPVSKEAF
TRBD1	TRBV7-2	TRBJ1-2	ASRGQLGYT
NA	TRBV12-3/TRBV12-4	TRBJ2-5	ASSFPWRGGRQETQY
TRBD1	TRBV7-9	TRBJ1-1	ASRSRGRDTEAF
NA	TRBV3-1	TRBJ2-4	ASARTAGKNIQY
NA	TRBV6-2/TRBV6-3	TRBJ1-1	ASSKLQTSNTEAF
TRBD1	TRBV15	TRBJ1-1	ATSNRGGTEAF
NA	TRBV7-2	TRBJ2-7	ASSPLSEQY
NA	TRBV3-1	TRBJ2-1	YRRATVNNEQF
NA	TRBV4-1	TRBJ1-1	ASSISQGVGAEAF
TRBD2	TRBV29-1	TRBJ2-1	SGGGSRGLEQF
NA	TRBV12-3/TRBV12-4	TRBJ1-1	ASSGGGSLNTEAF
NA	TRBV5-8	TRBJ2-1	ASSPRGIADNEQF